This T cell receptor (beta chain) comes out of a study of OX40 agonist ivuxolimab in advanced cancers. No patient had autoimmune disease or received systemic immunosuppression. TCRdb's table, derived via immunoSEQ multiplex PCR, lists solely in-frame clones and lacks some. The sample contains some 130,000 clones, 90% of which appear only once. The source of this sequence is an adult with an advanced solid tumor such as melanoma, head and neck, liver or kidney cancer. The material was CD4+ or CD8+ T cells sorted from blood, obtained in a trial of the OX40 agonist ivuxolimab.

CDR3 nucleotides: TGTGCCAGCAGCGAGCCAACCGGGACAGGGCGCTACGAGCAGTACTTC. It codes for CASSEPTGTGRYEQYF. The V and J genes are TRBV13 and TRBJ2-7; 9 bases match TRBD1. CDR3 length: 16 amino acids. J gave up 3 bases and V 5 bases, and 11 bases lay outside the gene matches. Germline V lookup: CDR1 PRHDT, CDR2 FYEKMQ (reference sequence).